This T cell receptor beta chain was captured in a study of CD8 T cells in ankylosing spondylitis. The study, taken as a whole, reports: Certain motif variants had earlier appeared in reactive arthritis synovial fluid and blood. Seemingly characteristic of ankylosing spondylitis blood was a TCR beta motif consisting of about 8 highly homologous variants. The authors reported significant enrichment of disease-linked clones in matched ankylosing spondylitis synovial fluid.

V lost 2 bases to trimming and J lost 5 bases, with 12 bases between them. This CDR3 is 14 amino acids long. Turning to this clonotype: Antigen unknown.

TCRdb re-called the 5' RACE reads through MiXCR, storing one row per CDR3 protein. The table records some 450,000 distinct CDR3 sequences, about a sixth of them present only once. The sample was blood, either unsorted or a sorted T cell fraction (not recorded which). This clonotype was obtained from a male donor with ankylosing spondylitis. The rearrangement links TRBV12-3 or TRBV12-4 to TRBJ2-5, with D possibly TRBD2 on 5 matching bases. CDR3 loop: CASSLNRGWETQYF. The CDR3, as DNA: TGTGCCAGCAGTTTAAACCGCGGGTGGGAGACCCAGTACTTC.